These 7 T cell receptor beta chains were all obtained from the same sample, sequenced in a study of blood T cell repertoires in COVID-19. Assay used: immunoSEQ multiplex PCR; TCRdb lists only in-frame clones, some missing. The data contain around 250,000 clones, roughly 89% of them singletons. The specimen was peripheral blood. The source of these receptors is a woman between 55 and 75 years old with COVID-19, enrolled during active disease.

The rearrangement links TRBV7-3 to TRBJ1-2; 7 bases match TRBD1. The CDR3 covers 15 residues. Per germline, CDR1 SGHTA and CDR2 FQGTGA. V trimming: 5 bases; J trimming: 5 bases; junction bases outside the gene matches: 11. DNA for the CDR3: TGTGCCAGCAGCCCCCAGGGGGGCGCGGCATATGGCTACACCTTC. Its protein product is CASSPQGGAAYGYTF.

The chain is built from TRBV10-3 and TRBJ2-2, with TRBD1 matching 8 bases. With V trimmed by 8 bases and J by 1 base, 3 bases remained unmatched. In germline, CDR1 is ENHRY, CDR2 SYGVKD. The CDR3 has 14 residues. CDR3 residues: CAIQGAGNTGELFF. The CDR3 nucleotides read TGTGCCATCCAGGGGGCAGGGAACACCGGGGAGCTGTTTTTT.

The chain carries TRBV19 and TRBJ2-7; 8 nucleotides align to TRBD1. CDR1 and CDR2 (germline): LNHDA, SQIVND (reference sequence). This CDR3 region has 15 residues. V lost 5 bases to trimming and J lost 3 bases; unmatched junction nucleotides: 9. The CDR3 loop reads CASSSQTGQGYEQYF. Here the CDR3 DNA reads TGTGCCAGTAGTTCCCAAACCGGACAGGGCTACGAGCAGTACTTC.

This chain uses TRBV15 with TRBJ2-7; D perhaps matches TRBD1 (6 bases). Germline values: CDR1 LNHNV, CDR2 YYDKDF (reference sequence). Trimming removed 5 bases from V and 0 bases from J, with 14 bases in between. The CDR3 runs to 15 residues. The CDR3 region is CATSGSRGISYEQYF. The CDR3, as DNA: TGTGCCACCAGCGGAAGCAGGGGAATCTCCTACGAGCAGTACTTC.

The CDR3 sequence is CASSLGGRGFTDTQYF. The CDR3 DNA is TGTGCCAGCAGCTTAGGTGGGCGGGGCTTCACAGATACGCAGTATTTT. The chain couples TRBV7-2 to TRBJ2-3, with D possibly being TRBD2 (6 bases). The CDR3 contains 16 residues. Trimming cost V 1 base and J 2 bases, with 13 bases left between them. The V gene's germline CDR1 is SGHTA and CDR2 FQGNSA.

Only a few counts were recorded for this clone. This chain connects TRBV4-1 to TRBJ1-1; D uncertain. Trimming took 0 bases from V and 6 from J, leaving 8 bases between them. This CDR3 spans 13 amino acids. Looked up from germline, CDR1 is MGHRA and CDR2 is YSYEKL. This CDR3 reads CASSQDRSAEAFF. The CDR3 coding sequence is TGCGCCAGCAGCCAAGATCGTTCAGCTGAAGCTTTCTTT.

The chain joins TRBV19 to TRBJ1-5, with D possibly being TRBD1 (6 bases). The CDR3 is 15 amino acids. The V end lost 5 bases, the J end lost 5 bases, and 16 bases lay between the germline ends. Germline V gene lookup returns CDR1 LNHDA and CDR2 SQIVND (reference sequence). The CDR3: CASSAQGGAHQPQHF. CDR3 DNA sequence: TGTGCCAGTAGTGCTCAAGGGGGGGCCCATCAGCCCCAGCATTTT. The whole variable domain, remainder taken from reference TRBV19 and TRBJ1-5, is DGGITQSPKYLFRKEGQNVTLSCEQNLNHDAMYWYRQDPGQGLRLIYYSQIVNDFQKGDIAEGYSVSREKKESFPLTVTSAQKNPTAFYLCASSAQGGAHQPQHFGDGTRLSIL.